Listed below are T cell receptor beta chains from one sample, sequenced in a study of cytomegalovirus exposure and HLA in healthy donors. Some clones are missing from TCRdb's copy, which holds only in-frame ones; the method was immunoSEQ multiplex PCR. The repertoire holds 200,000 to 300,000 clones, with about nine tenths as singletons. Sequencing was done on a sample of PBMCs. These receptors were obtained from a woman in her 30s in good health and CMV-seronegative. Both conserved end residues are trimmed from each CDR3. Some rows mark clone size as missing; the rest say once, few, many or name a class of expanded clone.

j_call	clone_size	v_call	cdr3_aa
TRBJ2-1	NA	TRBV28	ASSLRPTPRWYNEQF
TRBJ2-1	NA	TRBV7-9	ASSLGLAVPRTYNEQF
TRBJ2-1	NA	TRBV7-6	ASSLASLAGEGPYNEQF
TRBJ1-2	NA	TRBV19	ASSIGDRLYGYT
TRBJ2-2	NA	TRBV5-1	ASRIGQTNTGELF
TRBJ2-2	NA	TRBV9	ASSPGTRSGTGELF
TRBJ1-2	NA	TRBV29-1	SVPRTGSYGYT
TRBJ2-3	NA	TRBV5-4	ASSLASGTADTQY
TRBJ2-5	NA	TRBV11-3	ASSLAAGQETQY
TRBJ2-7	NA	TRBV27	ASSPRRVLSYEQY
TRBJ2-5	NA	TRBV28	ASMGLAGLLSQY
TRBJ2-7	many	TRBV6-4	ASSPRARDEQY
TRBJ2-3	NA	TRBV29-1	SVQVWRESTDTQY
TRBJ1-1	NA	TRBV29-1	SVGTGGNTEAF
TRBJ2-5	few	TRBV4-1	ASSPLVGIETQY
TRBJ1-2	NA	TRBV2	ASSSIGLNYGYT
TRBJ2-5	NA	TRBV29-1	SVEDWASGEPVGTQY
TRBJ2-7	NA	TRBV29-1	SVESGKSYEQY
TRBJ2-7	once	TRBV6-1	ASSKTGDNYEQY
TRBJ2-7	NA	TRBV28	ASSKTSGVSEQY
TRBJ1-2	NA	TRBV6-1	ASSEAVGGRFGGYGYT
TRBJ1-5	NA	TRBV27	ASSLYDSNQPQH
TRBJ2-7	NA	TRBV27	ASSFGGGPYEQY
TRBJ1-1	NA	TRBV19	ASSIPSAGNTEAF